This T cell receptor beta chain was profiled in a study of control samples from healthy donors and cancer patients. Only in-frame clones appear in the TCRdb table, and some are missing; sequencing was by immunoSEQ multiplex PCR. The sample consists of 25,000 to 30,000 clones, roughly 89% of them appearing once. Trimming removed 5 bases at V and 7 bases at J, with 9 bases between. The CDR3 consists of 13 residues. Germline CDR1 and CDR2: SGHTA and FQGTGA. This TCR derives from a woman aged 40-49 years with lung cancer. The rearrangement joins TRBV7-3 to TRBJ1-6; D call uncertain. The sequenced sample consisted of PBMCs. CDR3 in DNA: TGTGCCAGCAGCCCCAGTCCAAATTCACCCCTCCACTTT. Protein: CASSPSPNSPLHF.